Listed below are T cell receptor beta chains from one sample, sequenced in a study of radiation and T cells in renal cell carcinoma. Repertoires were generated with immunoSEQ multiplex PCR, while TCRdb's copy carries only in-frame clones and drops some. The data contain 50,000 to 70,000 clones, around 80% of them seen just once; the ten biggest clones take up about 6.8%. The sample in question was blood, obtained from a patient whose treatment included radiotherapy and nephrectomy. All receptors come from a man in his sixties with renal cell carcinoma. The CDR3 runs from the conserved cysteine through the conserved F or W. Fields, in order: V gene, D gene, J gene, CDR3 length, clone size, CDR3 protein, CDR3 DNA. A D gene is named only where the DNA matches it firmly. Only part of the rows carry a size: once, few, many, or a class if the clone is expanded.

TRBV9,NA,TRBJ1-4,13,few,CASSTGDGEKLFF,TGTGCCAGCAGCACCGGGGACGGCGAAAAACTGTTTTTT
TRBV5-1,TRBD2,TRBJ2-2,22,NA,CASSFNGFEGGRHAVYTGELFF,TGCGCCAGCAGCTTTAATGGTTTTGAAGGCGGGAGGCACGCAGTATACACCGGGGAGCTGTTTTTT
TRBV4-3,NA,TRBJ1-2,17,NA,CASSPGVPGPGDYGYTF,TGCGCCAGCAGTCCGGGGGTCCCAGGACCCGGCGACTATGGCTACACCTTC
TRBV19,NA,TRBJ1-4,14,NA,CASSTTARDEKLFF,TGTGCCAGTAGTACCACCGCGCGAGATGAAAAACTGTTTTTT
TRBV4-1,TRBD1,TRBJ1-1,19,NA,CASSQDLGGQRTLVTEAFF,TGCGCCAGCAGCCAAGACCTTGGGGGACAGCGCACTTTGGTAACTGAAGCTTTCTTT
TRBV7-9,NA,TRBJ2-1,15,NA,CASSSRRGGLNEQFF,TGTGCCAGCAGCTCCCGGAGGGGGGGATTGAATGAGCAGTTCTTC
TRBV30,TRBD2,TRBJ2-4,12,NA,CAWSAGGNIQYF,TGTGCCTGGAGTGCGGGAGGAAACATTCAGTACTTC
TRBV6-5,NA,TRBJ1-1,15,once,CASSYPAGPNTEAFF,TGTGCCAGCAGTTACCCGGCAGGGCCCAACACTGAAGCTTTCTTT
TRBV11-2,NA,TRBJ2-5,15,few,CASSLGRLRQETQYF,TGTGCCAGCAGCTTAGGTCGTCTAAGACAAGAGACCCAGTACTTC
TRBV29-1,TRBD1,TRBJ2-2,14,NA,CSVTGGRDTGELFF,TGCAGCGTAACAGGGGGCAGGGACACCGGGGAGCTGTTTTTT
TRBV4-1,NA,TRBJ1-2,15,NA,CASSRGGDGNYGYTF,TGCGCCAGCAGCAGAGGTGGGGACGGAAACTATGGCTACACCTTC
TRBV18,NA,TRBJ1-4,16,once,CASSPTRDSTNEKLFF,TGTGCCAGCTCACCTACCCGGGACTCAACTAATGAAAAACTGTTTTTT
TRBV7-2,NA,TRBJ2-1,14,NA,CASSLDMSAGEQFF,TGTGCCAGCAGCTTAGATATGTCCGCGGGGGAGCAGTTCTTC
TRBV30,NA,TRBJ2-6,13,few,CASRGTGANVLTF,TGTGCCTCCAGGGGTACCGGGGCCAACGTCCTGACTTTC
TRBV5-1,NA,TRBJ2-1,14,NA,CASSLPRGYNEQFF,TGCGCTAGCAGCTTGCCACGCGGCTACAATGAGCAGTTCTTC
TRBV7-6,NA,TRBJ2-2,17,few,CASSLRNRVGFSGELFF,TGTGCCAGCAGCCTCCGAAACAGGGTTGGGTTTTCCGGGGAGCTGTTTTTT
TRBV18,NA,TRBJ1-4,14,NA,CASSLGWDNEKLFF,TGTGCCAGCTCACTCGGATGGGACAATGAAAAACTGTTTTTT
TRBV7-8,NA,TRBJ2-7,14,NA,CASSLQGLGYEQYF,TGTGCCAGCAGTCTACAGGGACTCGGCTACGAGCAGTACTTC
TRBV5-6,NA,TRBJ2-2,14,NA,CASSLGRNTGELFF,TGTGCCAGCAGCTTGGGTAGGAACACCGGGGAGCTGTTTTTT
TRBV5-6,NA,TRBJ2-2,12,NA,CASSLAQGELFF,TGTGCCAGCAGCTTGGCACAGGGGGAGCTGTTTTTT
TRBV9,TRBD1,TRBJ1-6,15,NA,CASSVGTGYNSPLHF,TGTGCCAGCAGCGTAGGGACAGGGTATAATTCACCCCTCCACTTT
TRBV7-2,NA,TRBJ2-7,15,NA,CASSLALQALGEQYF,TGTGCCAGCAGCTTAGCTCTGCAGGCCCTGGGGGAGCAGTACTTC
TRBV19,TRBD2,TRBJ2-1,17,NA,CASSSQLAGGPRNEQFF,TGTGCCAGTAGTAGTCAACTAGCGGGAGGGCCTCGGAATGAGCAGTTCTTC
TRBV6-5,TRBD1,TRBJ2-4,14,few,CASRQYTQGVVQYF,TGTGCCAGCAGGCAATATACCCAGGGGGTTGTTCAGTACTTC
TRBV6-5,TRBD1,TRBJ1-1,14,few,CASSYDRENTEAFF,TGTGCCAGCAGTTACGACAGGGAGAACACTGAAGCTTTCTTT
TRBV2,NA,TRBJ1-5,15,NA,CASSELGMGNQPQHF,TGTGCCAGCAGTGAATTGGGGATGGGGAATCAGCCCCAGCATTTT
TRBV4-3,NA,TRBJ2-5,12,NA,CARRPKQEAQYF,TGCGCCAGGAGACCCAAGCAGGAGGCCCAGTACTTC
TRBV6-5,NA,TRBJ2-3,13,NA,CASSYTREWRQYF,TGTGCCAGCAGTTACACTAGGGAATGGAGGCAGTATTTT
TRBV30,NA,TRBJ1-6,15,NA,CAWSRETAVNSPLHF,TGTGCCTGGAGTAGGGAGACAGCTGTTAATTCACCCCTCCACTTT
TRBV9,NA,TRBJ1-1,17,few,CASSVGGLVRNNTEAFF,TGTGCCAGCAGCGTAGGAGGGCTTGTCAGAAATAACACTGAAGCTTTCTTT
TRBV11-3,TRBD2,TRBJ2-2,15,NA,CASVLAGGNTGELFF,TGTGCCAGCGTTCTAGCGGGCGGGAACACCGGGGAGCTGTTTTTT
TRBV29-1,NA,TRBJ1-2,12,NA,CSVEGSAYGYTF,TGCAGCGTTGAAGGGTCAGCATATGGCTACACCTTC
TRBV6-4,TRBD1,TRBJ1-1,13,few,CASSDLWTGQAFF,TGTGCCAGCAGTGACTTATGGACAGGGCAGGCTTTCTTT
TRBV25-1,NA,TRBJ2-5,14,NA,CASSESGLQETQYF,TGTGCCAGCAGTGAATCTGGACTGCAAGAGACCCAGTACTTC
TRBV6-1,NA,TRBJ1-5,14,NA,CASRFRYSNQPQHF,TGTGCCAGCAGGTTCAGGTATAGCAATCAGCCCCAGCATTTT
TRBV18,NA,TRBJ2-5,12,NA,CASSRDQETQYF,TGTGCCAGCTCACGGGACCAAGAGACCCAGTACTTC
TRBV4-1,NA,TRBJ1-2,14,NA,CASSPGGLDYGYTF,TGCGCCAGCAGCCCCGGCGGTCTGGACTATGGCTACACCTTC
TRBV27,NA,TRBJ1-1,15,NA,CASSPRDRLDTEAFF,TGTGCCAGCAGTCCGAGGGACCGCTTGGACACTGAAGCTTTCTTT
TRBV7-2,NA,TRBJ2-5,13,NA,CASSLPSQETQYF,TGTGCCAGCAGCCTGCCGTCCCAAGAGACCCAGTACTTC
TRBV10-1,NA,TRBJ2-2,14,NA,CASSESEASGELFF,TGCGCCAGCAGTGAGTCTGAGGCTTCCGGGGAGCTGTTTTTT
TRBV4-3,NA,TRBJ2-1,14,NA,CASSHSSSYNEQFF,TGCGCCAGCAGTCACAGTAGCTCCTACAATGAGCAGTTCTTC
TRBV11-2,NA,TRBJ1-4,13,NA,CASSLGQGEKLFF,TGTGCCAGCAGCTTAGGTCAGGGTGAAAAACTGTTTTTT
TRBV6-1,TRBD2,TRBJ2-1,15,NA,CASSTGLAGNNEQFF,TGTGCCAGCAGTACGGGACTAGCGGGAAACAATGAGCAGTTCTTC
TRBV29-1,TRBD1,TRBJ2-1,12,NA,CSVERSTGDEFF,TGCAGCGTTGAACGGTCGACAGGGGACGAATTCTTC
TRBV27,NA,TRBJ1-2,17,once,CASSLFRDPLLHYGYTF,TGTGCCAGCAGTTTATTTAGGGACCCCCTTTTGCACTATGGCTACACCTTC
TRBV7-2,TRBD2,TRBJ2-5,15,NA,CASSFYPGAGETQYF,TGTGCCAGCAGCTTCTATCCGGGAGCGGGGGAGACCCAGTACTTC
TRBV18,TRBD1,TRBJ2-2,17,NA,CASSPRGTGENTGELFF,TGTGCCAGCTCACCACGTGGGACAGGGGAAAACACCGGGGAGCTGTTTTTT
TRBV29-1,TRBD2,TRBJ2-1,16,once,CSVDLSGASSYNEQFF,TGCAGCGTCGACCTTAGCGGGGCCAGCTCCTACAATGAGCAGTTCTTC
TRBV28,NA,TRBJ1-2,12,few,CASSSQDYGYTF,TGTGCCAGCAGTTCACAGGACTATGGCTACACCTTC
TRBV21-1,NA,TRBJ2-3,13,NA,CASSKRQGETQYF,TGTGCCAGCAGCAAGCGACAGGGCGAGACGCAGTATTTT
TRBV11-3,TRBD2,TRBJ2-1,18,NA,CASSSRLAGKSSYNEQFF,TGTGCCAGCAGCTCGCGACTAGCGGGAAAGAGCTCCTACAATGAGCAGTTCTTC
TRBV20-1,NA,TRBJ1-2,11,NA,CSAAQSYGYTF,TGCAGTGCTGCGCAGAGCTATGGCTACACCTTC
TRBV29-1,NA,TRBJ2-5,12,NA,CSVEGLQETQYF,TGCAGCGTTGAGGGCTTACAAGAGACCCAGTACTTC